A single sample gave rise to the 20 T cell receptor beta chains below, sequenced in a study of cytomegalovirus exposure and HLA in healthy donors (dated by TCRdb to the late 2010s). The library was obtained by the immunoSEQ multiplex PCR assay. The multiplex PCR relied on a mix of 60 forward primers for TCR Vbeta segments and 13 reverse primers for TCR Jbeta segments. TCRdb mirrors the immuneACCESS table, restricted to in-frame sequences. Some clones are absent from its copies; in checked studies, under half trace to an unresolved V gene, and the reason for the others is unknown. Across this sample there are 150,000 to 200,000 clones, with roughly 80% seen only once. 7% to 9.5% of the sample comes from the top ten. Sequenced material: PBMCs. These receptor sequences come from a male donor in good health and CMV-seropositive.

The genes are TRBV5-4 and TRBJ2-3; 8 nucleotides line up with TRBD1. Germline V gene sequence: CDR1 SGHNT, CDR2 YYREEE (reference sequence). CDR3 length equals 15 residues. V shed 3 bases and J 2 bases; nucleotides not matched to a gene: 5. This CDR3 is CASSSGQGTTDTQYF. DNA for the CDR3: TGTGCCAGCAGCTCTGGACAGGGAACCACAGATACGCAGTATTTT.

The V and J genes are TRBV10-3 and TRBJ2-1, with TRBD2 identical over 10 bases. This CDR3 is built from 14 residues. Trimming at V came to 11 bases and at J to 1 base, leaving 5 bases not matched to a gene. Germline values: CDR1 ENHRY, CDR2 SYGVKD. CDR3 loop: CAPAGLASYNEQFF. Here the CDR3 DNA reads TGTGCCCCGGCGGGACTAGCGTCCTACAATGAGCAGTTCTTC.

The chain uses TRBV4-3 and TRBJ2-7; 8 nucleotides match TRBD1. Trimming took 4 bases from V and 7 from J; bases not matched to a gene: 9. The CDR3 is made up of 14 amino acids. CDR1 and CDR2 (germline): LGHNA, YSLEER. DNA for the CDR3: TGCGCCAGCAGCCGTTCGACAGGGGCGGAAGAGCAGTACTTC. Residues: CASSRSTGAEEQYF.

Points on this clone: Other DNA sequences within the sample encode an identical CDR3. This rearrangement joins TRBV7-9 to TRBJ1-1; D ambiguous. Trimming took 2 bases from V and 8 from J, leaving 9 bases between them. Germline V gives CDR1 SEHNR, CDR2 FQNEAQ (reference sequence). The CDR3 extends over 12 amino acids. The CDR3 reads CASSLSGYEAFF. The DNA for the CDR3 is TGTGCCAGCAGCTTATCGGGATACGAAGCTTTCTTT.

V is TRBV30 and J is TRBJ2-7; perhaps TRBD2 as D (5 bases). The CDR3 loop spans 12 amino acids. The germline V and J ends were trimmed by 0 bases and 6 bases, with 9 bases remaining between them. Germline V lookup: CDR1 GTSNPN, CDR2 SVGIG (reference sequence). In DNA, the CDR3 is TGTGCCTGGAGTGTACGGGGTCCCGAGCAGTACTTC. Translating gives CAWSVRGPEQYF.

This clone was seen a handful of times. V is TRBV6-5 and J is TRBJ1-5; no reliable D call. V was shortened by 5 bases and J by 0 bases, with 8 bases between the two germline ends. CDR1 and CDR2 from the germline V gene are MNHEY and SVGAGI. The CDR3 contains 14 residues. CDR3 nucleotide sequence: TGTGCCAGCAGTCGGACTATTAGCAATCAGCCCCAGCATTTT. Residues: CASSRTISNQPQHF.

This chain joins TRBV7-9 and TRBJ1-6, with 8 bases identical to TRBD1. V lost 6 bases and J lost 7; bases outside the gene matches: 5. The CDR3 is made up of 14 amino acids. Germline V gene lookup returns CDR1 SEHNR and CDR2 FQNEAQ (reference sequence). The CDR3 coding sequence is TGTGCCAGCAGGAGGAGGACAGGGAATTCACCCCTCCACTTT. Translated: CASRRRTGNSPLHF.

The chain links TRBV4-1 to TRBJ2-7, with D unclear. Germline V gives CDR1 MGHRA, CDR2 YSYEKL. Deletions cut 1 base from V and 4 bases from J, with 8 bases between. The CDR3 length is 13 residues. The chain's CDR3 is CASSQGAFYEQYF. CDR3 nucleotides: TGCGCCAGCAGCCAAGGGGCCTTTTACGAGCAGTACTTC.

V gene TRBV19 combines with J gene TRBJ2-5; 9 nucleotides line up with TRBD1. TRBJ2-7 explains the end of the DNA better; the J call may be wrong. The CDR3 is made up of 19 amino acids. CDR1 and CDR2 (germline): LNHDA, SQIVND (reference sequence). The CDR3 nucleotides are TGTGCCAGTAGTTCGGGACCGGGACAGGGAAACGCGGGAACCTACGAGCAGTACTTC. The encoded protein is CASSSGPGQGNAGTYEQYF.

V is TRBV4-3 and J is TRBJ1-2; 9 bases match TRBD1. This CDR3 has 15 amino acids. Germline assignment: CDR1 LGHNA and CDR2 YSLEER. V was pared by 1 base and J by 2 bases, with 2 bases of the junction left unmatched. The CDR3: CASSQATGGNYGYTF. The CDR3 coding sequence is TGCGCCAGCAGCCAAGCAACAGGGGGCAACTATGGCTACACCTTC.

This rearrangement joins TRBV5-8 to TRBJ1-5; 7 nucleotides line up with TRBD1. Trimming took 0 bases from V and 3 from J; bases not matched to a gene: 6. The germline V gene encodes CDR1 SGHTS and CDR2 YDEGEE. The CDR3 is 16 amino acids. CDR3 sequence (DNA): TGTGCCAGCAGCTTGGCGAGACAGGGAGTCAATCAGCCCCAGCATTTT. Protein sequence: CASSLARQGVNQPQHF. The complete variable domain, with remaining parts taken from reference TRBV5-8 and TRBJ1-5, reads EAGVTQSPTHLIKTRGQQATLRCSPISGHTSVYWYQQALGLGLQFLLWYDEGEERNRGNFPPRFSGRQFPNYSSELNVNALELEDSALYLCASSLARQGVNQPQHFGDGTRLSIL.

J is TRBJ2-7 and V is TRBV7-9, with TRBD2 matching 10 bases. There are 15 residues in the CDR3. Germline assignment: CDR1 SEHNR and CDR2 FQNEAQ (reference sequence). V was pared by 4 bases and J by 4 bases, with 7 bases of the junction left unmatched. DNA for the CDR3: TGTGCCAGCAGCTCCACCGGGACTAGCGCTTACGAGCAGTACTTC. Encoded protein: CASSSTGTSAYEQYF.

The rearrangement uses TRBV30 and TRBJ2-5, with a possible D match to TRBD1 (6 bases). V lost 1 base and J 1 base, leaving 13 bases between the germline ends. This CDR3 region has 15 residues. In germline, CDR1 is GTSNPN, CDR2 SVGIG (reference sequence). The CDR3 DNA reads TGTGCCTGGAGTGCCGTCGTAGGGGGCCAAGAGACCCAGTACTTC. This translates into CAWSAVVGGQETQYF. The complete variable domain, with remaining parts taken from reference TRBV30 and TRBJ2-5, reads SQTIHQWPATLVQPVGSPLSLECTVEGTSNPNLYWYRQAAGRGLQLLFYSVGIGQISSEVPQNLSASRPQDRQFILSSKKLLLSDSGFYLCAWSAVVGGQETQYFGPGTRLLVL.

The chain links TRBV4-3 to TRBJ1-4; D gene uncertain. Germline V gives CDR1 LGHNA, CDR2 YSLEER. The CDR3 extends over 14 amino acids. Trimming took 3 bases from V and 8 from J, leaving 13 bases between them. The CDR3 nucleotides are TGCGCCAGCAGCCAGCTACCCGCGGGGGAAAAACTGTTTTTT. Encoded protein: CASSQLPAGEKLFF.

The chain carries TRBV27 and TRBJ2-5; a weak D match, TRBD2 (5 bases). Gene TRBJ2-7 matches the end of the DNA better, so the J call may be wrong. The CDR3 has 13 amino acids. Per germline, CDR1 MNHEY and CDR2 SMNVEV (reference sequence). This CDR3 is CASSREHSYEQYF. DNA of the CDR3: TGTGCCAGCAGCCGGGAACACTCCTACGAGCAGTACTTC.

This sequence joins TRBV7-9 and TRBJ1-5; D uncertain. This CDR3 is 15 amino acids long. Deletions cut 5 bases from V and 3 bases from J, with 14 bases between. Germline CDR1 and CDR2: SEHNR and FQNEAQ (reference sequence). This CDR3 reads CASSPIGGTNQPQHF. For the CDR3, the DNA is TGTGCCAGCAGCCCCATTGGAGGAACCAATCAGCCCCAGCATTTT.

The chain couples TRBV7-2 to TRBJ1-5, with 7 bases that match TRBD1. The CDR3 length is 14 residues. Germline V CDR1 and CDR2: SGHTA, FQGNSA. Unmatched junction bases numbered 4, after V lost 1 base and J lost 7 bases. The CDR3 region is CASSLGQGYQPQHF. The DNA of the CDR3 is TGTGCCAGCAGCTTAGGACAGGGATACCAGCCCCAGCATTTT.

In this sample, this clone turned up a few times. J is TRBJ2-2 and V is TRBV6-5; TRBD1 might be the D (6 bases). The CDR3 is 16 amino acids. Germline V gene data show CDR1 as MNHEY and CDR2 as SVGAGI. The V gene lost 2 bases and the J gene lost 0 bases, with 10 bases spanning the gap. DNA of the CDR3: TGTGCCAGCAGTTACGTAGGACAGCCGAACACCGGGGAGCTGTTTTTT. It specifies CASSYVGQPNTGELFF.

The chain has TRBV7-6 and TRBJ1-5, with TRBD1 matching 11 bases. Germline CDR1 reads SGHVS; CDR2 reads FNYEAQ. The CDR3 runs to 16 residues. V dropped 0 bases and J dropped 5; count of bases not matched to a gene: 3. As DNA, the CDR3 is TGTGCCAGCAGCTTAGCGTCGGGACAGGGGGATCAGCCCCAGCATTTT. Protein product: CASSLASGQGDQPQHF.

This chain connects TRBV19 to TRBJ1-2; D is unresolved. Germline V gene sequence: CDR1 LNHDA, CDR2 SQIVND (reference sequence). CDR3 length: 12 residues. V was cut by 2 bases and J by 5 bases, with 6 bases left in between. The chain's CDR3 is CASSITEYGYTF. In nucleotides, the CDR3 is TGTGCCAGTAGTATAACAGAGTATGGCTACACCTTC.